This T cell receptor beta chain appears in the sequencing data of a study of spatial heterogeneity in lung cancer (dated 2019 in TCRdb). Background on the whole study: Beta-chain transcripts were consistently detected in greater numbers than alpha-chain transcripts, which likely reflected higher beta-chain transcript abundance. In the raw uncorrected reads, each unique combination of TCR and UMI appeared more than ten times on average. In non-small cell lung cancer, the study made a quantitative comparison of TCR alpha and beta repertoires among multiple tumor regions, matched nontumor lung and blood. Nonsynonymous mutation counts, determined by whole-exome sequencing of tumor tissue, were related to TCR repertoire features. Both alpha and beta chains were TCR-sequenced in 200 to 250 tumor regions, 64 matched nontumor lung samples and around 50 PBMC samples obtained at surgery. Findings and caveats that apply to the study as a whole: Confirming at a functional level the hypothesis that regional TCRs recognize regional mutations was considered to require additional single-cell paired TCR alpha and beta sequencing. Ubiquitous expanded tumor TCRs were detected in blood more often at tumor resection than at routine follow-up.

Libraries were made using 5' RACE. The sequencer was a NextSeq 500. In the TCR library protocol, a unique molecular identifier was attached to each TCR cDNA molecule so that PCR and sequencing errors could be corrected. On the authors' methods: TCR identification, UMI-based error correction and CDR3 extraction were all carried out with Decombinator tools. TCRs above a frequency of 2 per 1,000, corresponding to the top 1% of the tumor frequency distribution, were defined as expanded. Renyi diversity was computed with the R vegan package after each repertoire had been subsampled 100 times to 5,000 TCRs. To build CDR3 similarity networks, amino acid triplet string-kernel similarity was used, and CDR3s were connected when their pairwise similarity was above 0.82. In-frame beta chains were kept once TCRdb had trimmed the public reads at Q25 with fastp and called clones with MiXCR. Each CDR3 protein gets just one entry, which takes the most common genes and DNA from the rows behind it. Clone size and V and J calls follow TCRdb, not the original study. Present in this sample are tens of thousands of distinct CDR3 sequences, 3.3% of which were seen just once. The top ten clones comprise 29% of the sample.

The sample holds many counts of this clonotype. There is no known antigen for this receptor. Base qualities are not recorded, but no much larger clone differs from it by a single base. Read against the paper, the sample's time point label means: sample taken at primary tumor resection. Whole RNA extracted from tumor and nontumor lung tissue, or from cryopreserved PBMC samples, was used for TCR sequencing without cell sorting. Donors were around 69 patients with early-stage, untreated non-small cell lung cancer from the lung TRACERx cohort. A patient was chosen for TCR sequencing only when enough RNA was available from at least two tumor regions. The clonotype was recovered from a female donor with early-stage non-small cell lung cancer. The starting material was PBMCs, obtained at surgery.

The nucleotide sequence reads TGTGCCTGCTTTTACACTGAAGCTTTCTTT. It translates to CACFYTEAFF. The rearrangement combines TRBV30 with TRBJ1-1; no D segment can be confidently identified. CDR1 and CDR2, per the germline V gene (reference sequence), are GTSNPN and SVGIG. The cysteine opens and the phenylalanine closes a CDR3 of 10 amino acids. Only CDR3 DNA remains: 30 bases, in frame from the first base. The trim is 6 bases for V and 3 bases for J, with a gap of 5 bases between the germline ends.